What follows describes a single T cell receptor beta chain. The entry originates in a study of technical replicates of blood from a few donors. Measured with immunoSEQ multiplex PCR; TCRdb has only the in-frame clones, and not every one. The sample holds about 74,000 clones; around 95% are singletons and the top ten take 0.36%. Trimming left V 3 bases short and J 0 bases short, with 5 bases between. CDR1 MDHEN and CDR2 SYDVKM come from the germline V gene. This CDR3 has 14 residues. Sequencing input: T cells isolated from PBMCs. The TCR originated in a human donor in good health. The chain uses TRBV28 and TRBJ1-4, with D unclear. CDR3 sequence reads: CASSLPATNEKLFF. For the CDR3, the DNA is TGTGCCAGCAGTTTGCCAGCAACTAATGAAAAACTGTTTTTT.